The rows below give T cell receptor beta chains drawn from one sample of a study of CD4 T cells in relation to SARS-CoV-2 and coronaviruses. No antigen is known for these receptors. Sequencing was performed with immunoSEQ multiplex PCR; in TCRdb, only in-frame clones are kept and a portion is missing. The repertoire includes about 36,000 clones, 77% of them detected once, and about 2.5% sits in the top ten. Sequencing used memory CD4+ T cells from PBMCs, cultured in vitro. The origin of the receptors is an adult with COVID-19. The conserved cysteine and the conserved F or W are not part of the CDR3 here. D genes are given only for firm matches. Clone size, where shown, is once, few, many, or a class for clones that have expanded.

d_call,clone_size,v_call,cdr3_aa
NA,NA,TRBV5-1,ASSLQRDEQF
TRBD2,NA,TRBV27,ASSSGLAGGKREQY
NA,NA,TRBV18,ASSLDKVSGNTIY
TRBD2,NA,TRBV6-7,ASSGTSKVHEQY
NA,NA,TRBV7-2,ASSPRVWIYEQF
NA,few,TRBV7-6,ASSLSRISSGETQY
NA,NA,TRBV12-2,ASRHNRGRSPTGELF
TRBD1,NA,TRBV19,ASTISGTGATTDTQY
TRBD1,NA,TRBV19,ASQDRTGYEQY
NA,few,TRBV20-1,SGRANEQF
TRBD1,NA,TRBV24-1,ATSELDRDRGRNQPQH
NA,NA,TRBV18,ASSDSASNNEQF
TRBD1,once,TRBV19,ASSAQNRGRGTDTQY
TRBD2,NA,TRBV27,ASSLSGRSSYEQY
NA,NA,TRBV18,ASSPRASTDTQY
NA,NA,TRBV7-3,ASSLRGLITDTQY
TRBD2,NA,TRBV24-1,ATSDLLGLAGEETQY
TRBD2,NA,TRBV18,ASSRSGRGLSEQY
TRBD1,once,TRBV4-3,ASSQLTGTGGRTQY
TRBD2,NA,TRBV15,ATSRDRLAGGNEQF
NA,NA,TRBV27,ASSLAGYYEQY
NA,NA,TRBV19,ASSPHPNRGNQPQH
NA,NA,TRBV6-4,ASSDSDNNEQF
NA,NA,TRBV4-1,ASSQSSYNEQF
NA,NA,TRBV25-1,ASSEGGGGQKLF
NA,NA,TRBV5-4,ASSREAQTEAF
TRBD2,once,TRBV10-3,AISDGLAGGRGETQY
TRBD1,NA,TRBV7-9,ASSPLRGNYNEQF
TRBD1,NA,TRBV28,ASSFGVGTGYNEQF
NA,NA,TRBV9,ASSRTGYETQY
NA,NA,TRBV2,ASSDDGYGYT
TRBD2,NA,TRBV6-5,ASSYYRASGRAEY
NA,NA,TRBV6-5,ASSYVSQGGSPLH
TRBD2,NA,TRBV6-6,ASRTSGGAYNEQF
NA,NA,TRBV7-9,ASSLTLVGEQF
NA,NA,TRBV5-1,ASSLGPGNRQETQY
NA,NA,TRBV30,AWSRGAIYEQY
NA,NA,TRBV29-1,SVVILLGQETQY
TRBD2,once,TRBV30,AWSVTGGRDTQY
NA,NA,TRBV5-1,ASSRNDSPGDNSPLH
NA,NA,TRBV7-9,ASSLALSAYEQY
NA,NA,TRBV2,ASRPGTSNYGYT
TRBD2,NA,TRBV15,AERGAGANVLT
NA,NA,TRBV5-4,ASRRHGRITGELF
NA,NA,TRBV5-1,ASSYQGGYEQY
NA,NA,TRBV19,ASSSTWGGTPYEQY
TRBD1,NA,TRBV27,ASSGRSQGVWETQY
TRBD1,NA,TRBV3-1/TRBV3-2,ASSQYLPTGGVEQPQH
TRBD1,NA,TRBV5-1,ASSRDSLYYGYT
NA,few,TRBV28,ASSLSENIQY
TRBD1,NA,TRBV24-1,ATSDPTGGEEKLF
TRBD1,NA,TRBV27,ASRTGIYEQY
TRBD1,NA,TRBV30,AWMRAGGSYEQY
NA,NA,TRBV5-1,ASSLGHEKLF
TRBD2,NA,TRBV28,ASSLCGIAGGTYNEQF
NA,NA,TRBV7-9,ASSFGTPRTDTQY
TRBD2,NA,TRBV7-2,ASSFTGTSGQETQY